The table lists the clone carrying this TCR beta chain with a few counts. The sample is drawn from a study of human T cells and chemical hapten exposure. Study in general: Alopecia areata, totalis or universalis affected patients who were mostly female.

A single record per CDR3 protein comes from TCRdb applying MiXCR to the RACE reads. The profile shows about 80,000 distinct CDR3 sequences, around 15% of them singletons. The time point was: pre-sensitization, week 0. As for treatment: therapeutic diphenylcyclopropenone sensitization with weekly scalp DPC. The origin of this receptor is a woman aged 50 to 60 with alopecia areata. Some clones in this sample may be carry-over from other donors' samples. This specimen was whole blood, taken in connection with sensitization to the hapten diphenylcyclopropenone (DPC).

CDR3: CASSLARTESYNEQFF. For the CDR3, the DNA is TGCGCCAGCAGCTTGGCGCGGACGGAATCCTACAATGAGCAGTTCTTC. The chain carries TRBV5-1 and TRBJ2-1; D is ambiguous. Germline assignment: CDR1 SGHRS and CDR2 YFSETQ. The CDR3 contains 16 residues. The V end lost 0 bases, the J end lost 1 base, and 11 bases lay between the germline ends.